What follows are 2 T cell receptor beta chains derived from one specimen sequenced in a study of T cells after yellow fever vaccination. MiXCR, applied by TCRdb to the 5' RACE reads, yields one record per CDR3 protein. The sample has 300,000 or so distinct CDR3 sequences, roughly 4.3% seen once; the top ten hold 24%. The specimen comprised PBMCs, sampled 5 days after the yellow fever booster vaccination. The receptors were gathered from a man aged 18-30 years who received the YFV17D yellow fever vaccine.

This clonotype turned up a few times. The chain is built from TRBV11-2 and TRBJ1-1; TRBD1 aligns across 7 bases. V lost 5 bases, J lost 5 bases, and 11 bases stayed unmatched. The germline V gene encodes CDR1 SGHAT and CDR2 FQNNGV. This CDR3 has 15 amino acids. CDR3 protein: CASSPGQPGWTEAFF. The CDR3 nucleotides are TGTGCCAGCAGCCCGGGACAGCCTGGGTGGACTGAAGCTTTCTTT.

At least ten counts were recorded for this clonotype. The genes are TRBV5-1 and TRBJ2-3, with D perhaps assigned TRBD1 or TRBD2 (5 bases each). This CDR3 spans 14 amino acids. The V gene lost 4 bases and the J gene lost 2 bases, with 11 bases spanning the gap. CDR1 is SGHRS and CDR2 is YFSETQ in the germline V gene. The CDR3 nucleotides are TGCGCCAGCAGCCCTCTGGGGACCACAGATACGCAGTATTTT. As protein: CASSPLGTTDTQYF.